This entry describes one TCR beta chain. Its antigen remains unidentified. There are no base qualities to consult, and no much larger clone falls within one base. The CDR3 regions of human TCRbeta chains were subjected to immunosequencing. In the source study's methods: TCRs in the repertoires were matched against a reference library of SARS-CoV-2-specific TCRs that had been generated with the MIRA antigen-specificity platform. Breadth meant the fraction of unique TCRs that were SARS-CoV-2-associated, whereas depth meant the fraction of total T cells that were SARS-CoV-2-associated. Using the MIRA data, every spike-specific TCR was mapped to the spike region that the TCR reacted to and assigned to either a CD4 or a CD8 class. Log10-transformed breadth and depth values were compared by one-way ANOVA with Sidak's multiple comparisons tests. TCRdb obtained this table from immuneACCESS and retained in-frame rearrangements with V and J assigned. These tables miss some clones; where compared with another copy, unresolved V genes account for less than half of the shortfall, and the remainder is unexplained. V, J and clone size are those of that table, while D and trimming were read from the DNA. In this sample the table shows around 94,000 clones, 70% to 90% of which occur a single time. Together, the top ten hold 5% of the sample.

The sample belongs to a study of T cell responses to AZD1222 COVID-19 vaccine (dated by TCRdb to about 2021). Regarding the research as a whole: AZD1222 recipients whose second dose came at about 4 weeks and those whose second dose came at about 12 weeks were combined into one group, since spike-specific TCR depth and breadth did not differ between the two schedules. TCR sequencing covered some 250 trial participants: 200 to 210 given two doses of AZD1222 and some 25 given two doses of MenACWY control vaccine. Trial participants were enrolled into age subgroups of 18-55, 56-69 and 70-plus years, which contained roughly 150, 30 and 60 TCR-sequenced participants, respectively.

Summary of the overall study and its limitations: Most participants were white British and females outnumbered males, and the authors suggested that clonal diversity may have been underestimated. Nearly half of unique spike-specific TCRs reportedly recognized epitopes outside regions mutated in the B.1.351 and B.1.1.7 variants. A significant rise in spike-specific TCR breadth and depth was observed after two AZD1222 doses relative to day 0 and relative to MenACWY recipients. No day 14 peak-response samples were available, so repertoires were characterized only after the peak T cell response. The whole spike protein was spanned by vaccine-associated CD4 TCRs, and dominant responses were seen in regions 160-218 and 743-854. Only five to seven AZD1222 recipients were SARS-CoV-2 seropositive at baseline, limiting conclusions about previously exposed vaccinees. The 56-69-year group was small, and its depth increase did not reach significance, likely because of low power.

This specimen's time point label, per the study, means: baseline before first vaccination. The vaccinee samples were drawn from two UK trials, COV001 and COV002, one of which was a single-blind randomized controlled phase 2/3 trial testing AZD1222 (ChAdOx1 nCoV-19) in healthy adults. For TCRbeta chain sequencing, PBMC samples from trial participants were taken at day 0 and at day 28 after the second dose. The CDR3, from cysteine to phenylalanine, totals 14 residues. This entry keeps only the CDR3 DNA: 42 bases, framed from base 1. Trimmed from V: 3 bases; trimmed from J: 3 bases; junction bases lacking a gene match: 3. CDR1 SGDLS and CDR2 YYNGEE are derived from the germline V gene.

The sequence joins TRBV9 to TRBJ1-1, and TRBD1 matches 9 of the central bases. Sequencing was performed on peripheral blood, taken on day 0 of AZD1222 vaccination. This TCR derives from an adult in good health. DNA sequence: TGTGCCAGCAGCGCCCGACAGGGGGACACTGAAGCTTTCTTT. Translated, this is CASSARQGDTEAFF.